This T cell receptor beta chain was retrieved from a study of T cell responses to AZD1222 COVID-19 vaccine. General observations from the study: Dominant at 160-218 and 743-854, vaccine-associated CD4 TCRs also spanned spike. It should be noted that donors were predominantly white British and more often female, and clonal diversity was possibly underestimated.

Worth noting for this clone: The antigen is unknown.

The V segment lost 3 bases and the J segment 7 bases; nucleotides outside the gene matches: 9. CDR3 length: 14 residues. Germline-derived CDR1 and CDR2 are ENHRY and SYGVKD. Profiling relied on immunoSEQ multiplex PCR, and the TCRdb table lists in-frame clones only, not all of them. The table shows roughly 42,000 clones, with 88% occurring only once. The V and J genes are TRBV10-3 and TRBJ2-7; TRBD2 agrees at 7 bases. The specimen comprised peripheral blood, sampled 28 days after the second dose of the MenACWY control vaccine. The TCR was taken from an adult who received the MenACWY meningococcal vaccine as a control. The CDR3 is CAISEGRALREQYF. CDR3 nucleotide sequence: TGTGCCATCAGTGAAGGGAGGGCGCTACGAGAGCAGTACTTC.